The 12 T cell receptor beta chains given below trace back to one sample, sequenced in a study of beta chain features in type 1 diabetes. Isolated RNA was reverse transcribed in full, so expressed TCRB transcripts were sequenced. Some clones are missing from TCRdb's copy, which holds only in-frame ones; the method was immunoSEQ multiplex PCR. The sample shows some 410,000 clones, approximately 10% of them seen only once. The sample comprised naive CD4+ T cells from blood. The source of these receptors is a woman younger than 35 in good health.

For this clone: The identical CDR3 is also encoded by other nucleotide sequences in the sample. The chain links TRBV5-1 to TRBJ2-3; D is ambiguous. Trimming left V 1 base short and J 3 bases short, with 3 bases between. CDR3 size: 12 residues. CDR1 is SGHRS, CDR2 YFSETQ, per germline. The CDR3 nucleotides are TGCGCCAGCAGCTTGTCGACAGATACGCAGTATTTT. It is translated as CASSLSTDTQYF.

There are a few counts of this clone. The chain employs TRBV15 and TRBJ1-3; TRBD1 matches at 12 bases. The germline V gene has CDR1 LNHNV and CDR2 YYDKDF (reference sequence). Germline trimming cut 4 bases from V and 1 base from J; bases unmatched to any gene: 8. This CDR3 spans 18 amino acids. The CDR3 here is CATSTRDRGLSSGNTIYF. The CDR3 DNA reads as TGTGCCACCAGCACTCGGGACAGGGGGCTGAGTTCTGGAAACACCATATATTTT.

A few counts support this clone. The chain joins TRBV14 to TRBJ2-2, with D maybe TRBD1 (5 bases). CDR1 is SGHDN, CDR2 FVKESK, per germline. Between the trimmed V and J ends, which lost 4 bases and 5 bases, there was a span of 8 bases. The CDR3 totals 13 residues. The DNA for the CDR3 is TGTGCCAGCAGCCGACCAGGGACCGGGGAGCTGTTTTTT. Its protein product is CASSRPGTGELFF.

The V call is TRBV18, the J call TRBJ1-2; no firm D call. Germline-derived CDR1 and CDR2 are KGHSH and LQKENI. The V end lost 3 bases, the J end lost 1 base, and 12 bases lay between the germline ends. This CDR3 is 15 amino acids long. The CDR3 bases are TGTGCCAGCTCACCTTCAAGGGATTATAACTATGGCTACACCTTC. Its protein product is CASSPSRDYNYGYTF.

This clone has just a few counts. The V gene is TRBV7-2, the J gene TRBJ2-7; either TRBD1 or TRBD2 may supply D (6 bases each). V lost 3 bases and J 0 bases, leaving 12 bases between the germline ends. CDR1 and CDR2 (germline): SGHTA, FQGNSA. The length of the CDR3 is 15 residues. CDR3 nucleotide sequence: TGTGCCAGCAGCTTGCGGGACACCATCTCCTACGAGCAGTACGTC. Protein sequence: CASSLRDTISYEQYV.

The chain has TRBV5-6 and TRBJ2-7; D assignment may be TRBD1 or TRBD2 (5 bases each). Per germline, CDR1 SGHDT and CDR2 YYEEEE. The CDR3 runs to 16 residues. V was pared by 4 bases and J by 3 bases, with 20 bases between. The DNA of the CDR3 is TGTGCCAGCAGCCCGAAACCAGGGAGAATAAACTACGAGCAGTACTTC. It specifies CASSPKPGRINYEQYF.

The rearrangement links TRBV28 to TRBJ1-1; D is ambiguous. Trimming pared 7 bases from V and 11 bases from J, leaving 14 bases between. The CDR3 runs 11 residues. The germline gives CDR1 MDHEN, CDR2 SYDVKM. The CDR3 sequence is CASIRDLSAFF. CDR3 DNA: TGTGCCAGCATCCGCGACCTGTCGGCTTTCTTT.

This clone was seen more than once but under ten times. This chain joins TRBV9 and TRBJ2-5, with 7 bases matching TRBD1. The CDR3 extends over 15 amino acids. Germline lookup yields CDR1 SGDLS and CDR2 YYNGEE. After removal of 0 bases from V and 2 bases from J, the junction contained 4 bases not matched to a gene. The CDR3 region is CASSVVGRGQETQYF. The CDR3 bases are TGTGCCAGCAGCGTAGTGGGCAGGGGGCAAGAGACCCAGTACTTC.

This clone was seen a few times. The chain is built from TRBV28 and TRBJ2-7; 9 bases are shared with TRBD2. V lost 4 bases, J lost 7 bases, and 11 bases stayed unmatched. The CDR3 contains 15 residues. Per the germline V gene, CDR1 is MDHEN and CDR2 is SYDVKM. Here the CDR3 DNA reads TGTGCCAGCAGTTCCTATCCTAGCGGGGCATGGGAGCAGTACGTC. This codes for CASSSYPSGAWEQYV.

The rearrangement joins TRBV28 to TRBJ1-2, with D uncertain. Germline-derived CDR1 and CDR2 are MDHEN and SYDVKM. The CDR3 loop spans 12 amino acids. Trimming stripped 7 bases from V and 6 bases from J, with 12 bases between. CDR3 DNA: TGTGCCAGCATGTCTGGGTTGGATGGCTACACCTTC. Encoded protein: CASMSGLDGYTF.

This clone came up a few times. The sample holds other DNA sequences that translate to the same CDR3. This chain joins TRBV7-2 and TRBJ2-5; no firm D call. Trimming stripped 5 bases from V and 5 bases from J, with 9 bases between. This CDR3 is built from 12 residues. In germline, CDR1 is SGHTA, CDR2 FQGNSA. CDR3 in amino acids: CASSPSRETQYF. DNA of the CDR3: TGTGCCAGCAGCCCGAGCCGGGAGACCCAGTACTTC.

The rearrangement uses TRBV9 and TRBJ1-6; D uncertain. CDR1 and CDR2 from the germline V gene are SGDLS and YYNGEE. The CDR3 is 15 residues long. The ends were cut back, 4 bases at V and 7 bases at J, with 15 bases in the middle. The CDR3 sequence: CASSLTAPQNSPLHF. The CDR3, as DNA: TGTGCCAGCAGCCTTACGGCGCCTCAAAATTCACCCCTCCACTTT.